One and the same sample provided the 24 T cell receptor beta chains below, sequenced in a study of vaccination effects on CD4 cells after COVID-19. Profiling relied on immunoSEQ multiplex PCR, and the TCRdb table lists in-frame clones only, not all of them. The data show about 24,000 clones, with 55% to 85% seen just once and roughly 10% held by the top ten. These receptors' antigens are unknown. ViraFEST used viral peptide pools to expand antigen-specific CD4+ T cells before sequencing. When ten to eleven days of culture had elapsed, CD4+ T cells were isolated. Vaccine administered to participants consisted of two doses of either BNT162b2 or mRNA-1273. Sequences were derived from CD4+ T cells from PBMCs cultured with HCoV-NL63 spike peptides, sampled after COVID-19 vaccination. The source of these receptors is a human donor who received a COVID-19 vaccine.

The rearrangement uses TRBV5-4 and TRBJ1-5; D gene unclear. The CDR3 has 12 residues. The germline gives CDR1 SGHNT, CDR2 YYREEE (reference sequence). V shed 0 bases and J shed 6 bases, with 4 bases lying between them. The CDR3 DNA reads TGTGCCAGCAGCTTGGACGGTCAGCCCCAGCATTTT. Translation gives CASSLDGQPQHF.

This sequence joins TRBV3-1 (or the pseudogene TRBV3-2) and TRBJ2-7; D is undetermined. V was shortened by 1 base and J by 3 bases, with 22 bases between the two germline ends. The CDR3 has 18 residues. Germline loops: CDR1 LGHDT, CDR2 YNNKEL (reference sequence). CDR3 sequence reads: CASSQGTPAAERYYEQYF. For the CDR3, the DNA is TGTGCCAGCAGCCAAGGTACGCCAGCTGCCGAGAGGTACTACGAGCAGTACTTC.

The CDR3 is CASSRTDRPNTGELFF. The CDR3 nucleotides are TGTGCCAGCAGCAGAACTGACAGGCCGAACACCGGGGAGCTGTTTTTT. This chain joins TRBV21-1 and TRBJ2-2; TRBD1, the table's D call, was not compared with the DNA. TRBV21-1 has pseudogene status. There are 16 residues in the CDR3.

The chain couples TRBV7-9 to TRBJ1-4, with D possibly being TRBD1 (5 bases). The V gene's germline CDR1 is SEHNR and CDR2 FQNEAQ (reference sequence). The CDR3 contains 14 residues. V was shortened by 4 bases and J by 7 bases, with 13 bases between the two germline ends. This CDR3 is CASSYTGGGEKLFF. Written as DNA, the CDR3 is TGTGCCAGCAGCTACACGGGGGGGGGTGAAAAACTGTTTTTT.

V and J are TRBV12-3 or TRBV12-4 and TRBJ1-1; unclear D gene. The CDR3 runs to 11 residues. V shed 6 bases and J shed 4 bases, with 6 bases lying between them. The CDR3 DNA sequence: TGTGCCAGCAGCCAGACCACTGAAGCTTTCTTT. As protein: CASSQTTEAFF.

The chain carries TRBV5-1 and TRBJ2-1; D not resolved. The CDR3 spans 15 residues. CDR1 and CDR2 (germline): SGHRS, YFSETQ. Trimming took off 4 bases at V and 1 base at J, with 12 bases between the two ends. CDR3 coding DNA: TGCGCCAGCAGCGAGGCCCCAAGTTCCTACAATGAGCAGTTCTTC. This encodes CASSEAPSSYNEQFF.

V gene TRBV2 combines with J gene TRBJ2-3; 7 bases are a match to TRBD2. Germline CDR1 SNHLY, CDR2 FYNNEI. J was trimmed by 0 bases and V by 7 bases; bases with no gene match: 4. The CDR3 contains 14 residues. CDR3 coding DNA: TGTGCCAGCAAGAGCGGGGTTAGCACAGATACGCAGTATTTT. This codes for CASKSGVSTDTQYF.

The CDR3 region is CASSRGGAWTDTQYF. CDR3 DNA sequence: TGTGCCAGCAGCCGAGGGGGGGCGTGGACAGATACGCAGTATTTT. The rearrangement joins TRBV11-2 to TRBJ2-3, with D tentatively TRBD2 (7 bases). The germline gives CDR1 SGHAT, CDR2 FQNNGV. The germline V and J ends were trimmed by 5 bases and 3 bases, with 15 bases remaining between them. The CDR3 is made up of 15 amino acids.

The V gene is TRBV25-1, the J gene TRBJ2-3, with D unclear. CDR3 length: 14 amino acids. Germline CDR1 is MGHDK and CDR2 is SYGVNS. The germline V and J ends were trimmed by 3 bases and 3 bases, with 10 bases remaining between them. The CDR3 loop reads CASSDPGGTDTQYF. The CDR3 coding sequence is TGTGCCAGCAGTGACCCGGGTGGTACAGATACGCAGTATTTT.

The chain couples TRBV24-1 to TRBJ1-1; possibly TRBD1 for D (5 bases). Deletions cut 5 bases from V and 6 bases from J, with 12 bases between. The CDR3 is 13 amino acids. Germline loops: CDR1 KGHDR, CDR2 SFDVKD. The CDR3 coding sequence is TGTGCCACCAGTGGGGGGGGTATGGCTGAAGCTTTCTTT. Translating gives CATSGGGMAEAFF.

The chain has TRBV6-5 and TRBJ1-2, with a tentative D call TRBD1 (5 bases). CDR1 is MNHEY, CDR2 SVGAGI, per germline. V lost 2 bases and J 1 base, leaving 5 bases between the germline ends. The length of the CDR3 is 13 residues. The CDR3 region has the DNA TGTGCCAGCAGTTACGACAGTAACTATGGCTACACCTTC. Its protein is CASSYDSNYGYTF.

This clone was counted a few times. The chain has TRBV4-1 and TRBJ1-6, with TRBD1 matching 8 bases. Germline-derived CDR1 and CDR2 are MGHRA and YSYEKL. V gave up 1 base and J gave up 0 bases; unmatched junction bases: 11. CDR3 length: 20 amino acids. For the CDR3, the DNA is TGCGCCAGCAGCCAAGGGGGTGCCTCGACAGGGGCCTCCTATAATTCACCCCTCCACTTT. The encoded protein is CASSQGGASTGASYNSPLHF.

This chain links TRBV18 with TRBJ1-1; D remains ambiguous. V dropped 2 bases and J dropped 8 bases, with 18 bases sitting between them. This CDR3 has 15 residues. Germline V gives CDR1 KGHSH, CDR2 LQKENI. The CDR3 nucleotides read TGTGCCAGCTCACCAATCGTTGAGGCCGCGGAAGAAGCTTTCTTT. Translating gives CASSPIVEAAEEAFF.

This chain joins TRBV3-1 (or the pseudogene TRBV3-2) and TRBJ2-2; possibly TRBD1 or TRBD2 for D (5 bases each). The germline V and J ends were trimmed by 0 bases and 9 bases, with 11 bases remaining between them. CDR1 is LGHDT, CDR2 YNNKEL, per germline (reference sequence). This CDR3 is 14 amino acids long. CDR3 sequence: CASSQEPGARELFF. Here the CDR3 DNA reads TGTGCCAGCAGCCAAGAACCCGGGGCCCGGGAGCTGTTTTTT.

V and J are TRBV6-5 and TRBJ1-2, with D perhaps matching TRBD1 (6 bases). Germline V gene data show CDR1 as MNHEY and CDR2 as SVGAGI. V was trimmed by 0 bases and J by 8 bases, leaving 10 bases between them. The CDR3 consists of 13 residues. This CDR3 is CASSYSGGQGYTF. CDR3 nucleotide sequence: TGTGCCAGCAGTTACTCGGGGGGACAAGGCTACACCTTC.

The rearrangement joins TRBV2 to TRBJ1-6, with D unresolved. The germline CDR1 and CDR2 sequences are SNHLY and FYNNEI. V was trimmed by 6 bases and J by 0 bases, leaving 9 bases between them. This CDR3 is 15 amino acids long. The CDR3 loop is CASRRAVSYNSPLHF. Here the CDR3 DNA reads TGTGCCAGCAGACGGGCCGTCTCCTATAATTCACCCCTCCACTTT.

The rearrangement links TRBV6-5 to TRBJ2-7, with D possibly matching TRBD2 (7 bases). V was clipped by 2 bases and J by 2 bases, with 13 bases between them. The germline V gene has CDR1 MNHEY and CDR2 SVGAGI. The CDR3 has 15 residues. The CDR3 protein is CASSYVAGAAYEQYF. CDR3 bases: TGTGCCAGCAGTTACGTCGCGGGGGCCGCCTACGAGCAGTACTTC.

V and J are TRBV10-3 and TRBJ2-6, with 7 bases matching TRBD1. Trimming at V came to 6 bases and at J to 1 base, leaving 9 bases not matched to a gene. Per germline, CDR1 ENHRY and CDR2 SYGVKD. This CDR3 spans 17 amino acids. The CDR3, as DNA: TGTGCCATCAGAGGACAGGATCAGAGGTCTGGGGCCAACGTCCTGACTTTC. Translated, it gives CAIRGQDQRSGANVLTF.

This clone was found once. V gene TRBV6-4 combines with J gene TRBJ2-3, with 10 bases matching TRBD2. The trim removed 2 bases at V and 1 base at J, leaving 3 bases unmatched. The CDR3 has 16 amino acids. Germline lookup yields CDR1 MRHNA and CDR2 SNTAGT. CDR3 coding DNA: TGTGCCAGCAGTGACGAGAGCGGGGGGGGCACAGATACGCAGTATTTT. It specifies CASSDESGGGTDTQYF.

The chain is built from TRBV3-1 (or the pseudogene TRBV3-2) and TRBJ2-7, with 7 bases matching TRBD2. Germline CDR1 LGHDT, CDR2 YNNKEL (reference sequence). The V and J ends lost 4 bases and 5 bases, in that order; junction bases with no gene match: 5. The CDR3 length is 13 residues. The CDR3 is CASSRGGSDEQYF. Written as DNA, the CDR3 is TGTGCCAGCAGCCGCGGGGGTTCGGACGAGCAGTACTTC.

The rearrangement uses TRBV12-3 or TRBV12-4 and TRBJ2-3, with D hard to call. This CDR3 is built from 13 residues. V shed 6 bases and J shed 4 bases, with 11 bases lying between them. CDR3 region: CASSLDVSDTQYF. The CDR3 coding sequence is TGTGCCAGCAGCTTGGACGTGTCAGATACGCAGTATTTT.

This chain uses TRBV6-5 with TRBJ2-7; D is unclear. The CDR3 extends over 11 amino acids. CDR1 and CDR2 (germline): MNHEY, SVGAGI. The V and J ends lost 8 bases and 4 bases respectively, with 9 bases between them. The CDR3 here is CASSATYEQYF. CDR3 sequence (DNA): TGTGCCAGCTCCGCCACTTACGAGCAGTACTTC.

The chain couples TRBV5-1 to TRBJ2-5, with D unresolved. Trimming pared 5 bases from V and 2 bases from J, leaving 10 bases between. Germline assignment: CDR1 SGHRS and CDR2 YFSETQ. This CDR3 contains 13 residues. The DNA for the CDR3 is TGCGCCAGCAGTCTCCAGGTACAAGAGACCCAGTACTTC. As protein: CASSLQVQETQYF. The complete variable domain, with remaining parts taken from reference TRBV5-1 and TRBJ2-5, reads KAGVTQTPRYLIKTRGQQVTLSCSPISGHRSVSWYQQTPGQGLQFLFEYFSETQRNKGNFPGRFSGRQFSNSRSEMNVSTLELGDSALYLCASSLQVQETQYFGPGTRLLVL.

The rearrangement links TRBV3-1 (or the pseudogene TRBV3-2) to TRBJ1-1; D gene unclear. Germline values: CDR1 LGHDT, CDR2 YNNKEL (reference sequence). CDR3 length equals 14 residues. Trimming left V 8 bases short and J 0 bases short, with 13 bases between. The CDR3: CASASVNMNTEAFF. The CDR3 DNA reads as TGTGCCAGCGCCAGTGTGAACATGAACACTGAAGCTTTCTTT.